Shown below are 30 T cell receptor beta chains from a single sample sequenced in a study of T cell repertoires in cytomegalovirus infection. These receptors are not linked to any known antigen. TCRdb passed the reads through MiXCR, listing each CDR3 protein once. The sample holds around 430,000 distinct CDR3 sequences, approximately 46% seen once. The sequences come from cultured PBMCs, collected from culture after CMV antigen stimulation. These receptor sequences come from a human donor in good health (CMV status not recorded). Some clones in this sample may be carry-over from other donors' samples.

This clonotype was detected only a few times. V is TRBV7-2 and J is TRBJ1-4; D is unresolved. Trimming left V 3 bases short and J 2 bases short, with 16 bases between. The germline V gene has CDR1 SGHTA and CDR2 FQGNSA. This CDR3 is built from 17 residues. The CDR3 DNA is TGTGCCAGCAGCTTGGCGGTTATAGGAGGCACTAATGAAAAACTGTTTTTT. Amino acid sequence: CASSLAVIGGTNEKLFF. The full variable domain, completed using reference TRBV7-2 and TRBJ1-4, is GAGVSQSPSNKVTEKGKDVELRCDPISGHTALYWYRQSLGQGLEFLIYFQGNSAPDKSGLPSDRFSAERTGGSVSTLTIQRTQQEDSAVYLCASSLAVIGGTNEKLFFGSGTQLSVL.

The CDR3 DNA sequence: TGTGCCAGCAGCAACCCTGGGGGGACAGGGTTTATTGAGCAGTTCTTC. This translates into CASSNPGGTGFIEQFF. This chain uses TRBV7-6 with TRBJ2-1, with 9 positions matching TRBD1. The germline CDR1 and CDR2 sequences are SGHVS and FNYEAQ. The V and J ends lost 5 bases and 9 bases, in that order; junction bases with no gene match: 14. The CDR3 length is 16 residues.

Here the CDR3 reads CASSHNGRPHTQYF. Here the CDR3 DNA reads TGTGCCAGCAGCCATAACGGACGGCCGCATACGCAGTATTTT. This rearrangement joins TRBV28 to TRBJ2-3; D not resolved. Germline V gene data show CDR1 as MDHEN and CDR2 as SYDVKM. With 6 bases removed from V and 7 bases from J, the gap between germline ends came to 17 bases. The CDR3 sequence is 14 residues long.

The rearrangement joins TRBV4-1 to TRBJ1-3; D call uncertain. V was clipped by 4 bases and J by 4 bases, with 14 bases between them. The CDR3 loop spans 15 amino acids. Germline lookup yields CDR1 MGHRA and CDR2 YSYEKL. CDR3 residues: CASSPLPVRGNTIYF. CDR3 DNA sequence: TGCGCCAGCAGCCCTCTCCCAGTACGAGGAAACACCATATATTTT.

This clonotype showed up just a few times. The chain links TRBV5-1 to TRBJ1-1; weak D call: TRBD1 (6 bases). V was cut by 2 bases and J by 3 bases, with 11 bases left in between. CDR3 length: 14 residues. The germline V gene has CDR1 SGHRS and CDR2 YFSETQ. DNA of the CDR3: TGCGCCAGCAGCTTTACGACAGGAGACACTGAAGCTTTCTTT. This gives the protein CASSFTTGDTEAFF.

This chain uses TRBV20-1 with TRBJ1-2; no reliable D call. The CDR3 has 13 amino acids. Germline V gives CDR1 DFQATT, CDR2 SNEGSKA (reference sequence). V lost 3 bases and J 8 bases, leaving 16 bases between the germline ends. The CDR3 coding sequence is TGCAGTGCTAGTTGGGAGGCCTCATTCGGCTACACCTTC. This sequence encodes CSASWEASFGYTF.

The rearrangement uses TRBV15 and TRBJ1-1, with D uncertain. The CDR3 is made up of 17 amino acids. Deletions cut 0 bases from V and 0 bases from J, with 14 bases between. Germline CDR1 and CDR2: LNHNV and YYDKDF (reference sequence). Here the CDR3 reads CATSRDLEPLLNTEAFF. CDR3 nucleotide sequence: TGTGCCACCAGCAGAGATCTAGAACCCCTTTTGAACACTGAAGCTTTCTTT.

This chain links TRBV7-9 with TRBJ1-3; D gene unclear. Germline V gene sequence: CDR1 SEHNR, CDR2 FQNEAQ (reference sequence). V lost 0 bases and J lost 3, with 12 bases in between. This CDR3 is 16 amino acids long. CDR3 sequence: CASSLAPRRYGNTIYF. CDR3 in DNA: TGTGCCAGCAGCTTAGCCCCCCGGAGATATGGAAACACCATATATTTT.

The chain uses TRBV6-6 and TRBJ2-7, with 7 bases identical to TRBD2. From germline, CDR1 is MNHNY and CDR2 SVGAGI (reference sequence). The CDR3 extends over 15 amino acids. J gave up 2 bases and V 6 bases, and 10 bases lay outside the gene matches. CDR3 sequence: CASSYLIGGAYEQYF. CDR3 in DNA: TGTGCCAGCAGCTACCTGATTGGGGGGGCCTACGAGCAGTACTTC.

This clonotype was seen only a few times. The genes are TRBV7-9 and TRBJ2-1; tentative D call: TRBD2 (5 bases). From germline, CDR1 is SEHNR and CDR2 FQNEAQ (reference sequence). This CDR3 contains 12 residues. Trimming left V 7 bases short and J 8 bases short, with 12 bases between. The CDR3 protein is CASNGLNDEQFF. CDR3 bases: TGTGCCAGCAACGGACTTAACGATGAGCAGTTCTTC.

The chain uses TRBV10-3 and TRBJ2-2, with D hard to call. V was trimmed by 6 bases and J by 3 bases, leaving 8 bases between them. This CDR3 contains 13 residues. Germline V gives CDR1 ENHRY, CDR2 SYGVKD. The DNA for the CDR3 is TGTGCCATCAGGGACGACTACACCGGGGAGCTGTTTTTT. Translation gives CAIRDDYTGELFF.

J is TRBJ1-6 and V is TRBV12-3 or TRBV12-4, with D perhaps matching TRBD1 (5 bases). Deletions cut 8 bases from V and 7 bases from J, with 12 bases between. This CDR3 region has 13 residues. The CDR3 sequence is CASSGTENSPLHF. The DNA of the CDR3 is TGTGCCAGCTCGGGGACGGAGAATTCACCCCTCCACTTT.

The sample holds one count of this clonotype. V is TRBV5-4 and J is TRBJ1-1, with D hard to call. CDR3 length: 14 residues. V was cut by 4 bases and J by 0 bases, with 10 bases left in between. Germline V lookup: CDR1 SGHNT, CDR2 YYREEE (reference sequence). For the CDR3, the DNA is TGTGCCAGCAGCGCGCCGGGCCTGAACACTGAAGCTTTCTTT. The encoded protein is CASSAPGLNTEAFF.

In its sample, this clonotype was seen a few times. The rearrangement joins TRBV20-1 to TRBJ2-5; D is tentatively TRBD1 or TRBD2 (6 bases each). Germline CDR1 reads DFQATT; CDR2 reads SNEGSKA (reference sequence). This CDR3 region has 18 residues. V was pared by 6 bases and J by 0 bases, with 26 bases between. This CDR3 is CSAQSGAGILDYQETQYF. CDR3 DNA: TGCAGTGCCCAATCGGGGGCGGGAATACTCGATTACCAAGAGACCCAGTACTTC.

CDR3 DNA sequence: TGTGCCAGCAGTGAAGCCCGGGACAGGGGGCCCGGCTACTATGGCTACACCTTC. It encodes CASSEARDRGPGYYGYTF. This chain links TRBV6-1 with TRBJ1-2; 12 bases align to TRBD1. J gave up 3 bases and V 0 bases, and 8 bases lay outside the gene matches. The germline V gene has CDR1 MNHNS and CDR2 SASEGT. The CDR3 is 18 residues long.

This clonotype appeared a single time. This CDR3 is CASTRDRLRDTEAFF. The CDR3 coding sequence is TGCGCCAGCACCCGGGATAGGTTGAGGGACACTGAAGCTTTCTTT. The J gene is TRBJ1-1, the V gene TRBV5-1; D remains ambiguous. Germline-derived CDR1 and CDR2 are SGHRS and YFSETQ. The CDR3 is 15 amino acids. Trimming removed 6 bases from V and 3 bases from J, with 18 bases in between.

The V call is TRBV11-2, the J call TRBJ2-3; TRBD2 agrees at 8 bases. V shed 5 bases and J 4 bases; nucleotides not matched to a gene: 8. Germline V gene lookup returns CDR1 SGHAT and CDR2 FQNNGV. The CDR3 covers 15 residues. CDR3 DNA: TGTGCCAGCAGCCAGAGACTAGCGAAGGCAGATACGCAGTATTTT. Its translation: CASSQRLAKADTQYF.

This clonotype was recorded many times. V is TRBV7-2 and J is TRBJ2-3; D uncertain. This CDR3 comprises 13 residues. Trimming shortened V by 4 bases and J by 5 bases, and 10 bases separated the two germline ends. CDR1 is SGHTA and CDR2 is FQGNSA in the germline V gene. In DNA, the CDR3 is TGTGCCAGCAGCTCGACCCGCTTAGATACGCAGTATTTT. Protein: CASSSTRLDTQYF.

This clonotype turned up a few times. The chain uses TRBV11-2 and TRBJ2-1; no definite D call. CDR3 size: 17 residues. V was clipped by 0 bases and J by 0 bases, with 12 bases between them. CDR1 SGHAT and CDR2 FQNNGV come from the germline V gene. The CDR3 coding sequence is TGTGCCAGCAGCTTAGAGCCCCTAGGGATCTCCTACAATGAGCAGTTCTTC. Amino acid sequence: CASSLEPLGISYNEQFF. Based on the CDR3 plus reference TRBV11-2 and TRBJ2-1, the full variable domain is EAGVAQSPRYKIIEKRQSVAFWCNPISGHATLYWYQQILGQGPKLLIQFQNNGVVDDSQLPKDRFSAERLKGVDSTLKIQPAKLEDSAVYLCASSLEPLGISYNEQFFGPGTRLTVL.

This clonotype was detected a few times. The CDR3 protein is CASSSGWGFQETQYF. The CDR3, as DNA: TGTGCCAGCAGCAGTGGGTGGGGGTTCCAAGAGACCCAGTACTTC. The chain uses TRBV7-9 and TRBJ2-5; D tentatively reads TRBD1 or TRBD2 (5 bases each). This CDR3 region has 15 residues. V shed 5 bases and J shed 1 base, with 14 bases lying between them. The V gene's germline CDR1 is SEHNR and CDR2 FQNEAQ (reference sequence).

The CDR3 nucleotides read TGTGCCAGCAGGAGGGGTGACTATGGCTACACCTTC. This translates into CASRRGDYGYTF. The chain has TRBV19 and TRBJ1-2; a possible D gene is TRBD1 (5 bases). V was clipped by 9 bases and J by 3 bases, with 11 bases between them. Germline values: CDR1 LNHDA, CDR2 SQIVND (reference sequence). The CDR3 is 12 amino acids.

This clonotype was picked up a small number of times. The chain is built from TRBV7-3 and TRBJ2-3; 7 bases align to TRBD1. The CDR3 loop spans 17 amino acids. Trimming took 6 bases from V and 3 from J; bases not matched to a gene: 15. CDR1 SGHTA and CDR2 FQGTGA come from the germline V gene. In DNA form, the CDR3 reads TGTGCCAGCAGGCCCTCATTTCGAGGACAGGAGACAGATACGCAGTATTTT. Translating it yields CASRPSFRGQETDTQYF. Full variable domain (rest looked up from reference TRBV7-3 and TRBJ2-3): GAGVSQTPSNKVTEKGKYVELRCDPISGHTALYWYRQSLGQGPEFLIYFQGTGAADDSGLPNDRFFAVRPEGSVSTLKIQRTERGDSAVYLCASRPSFRGQETDTQYFGPGTRLTVL.

V gene TRBV20-1 combines with J gene TRBJ2-4; 9 positions agree with TRBD2. Germline V gene data show CDR1 as DFQATT and CDR2 as SNEGSKA (reference sequence). Trimming removed 5 bases from V and 4 bases from J; junction bases left unmatched: 9. The CDR3 consists of 15 residues. CDR3 nucleotides: TGCAGTGCTGCGGGGGGGATTGTCGGAAAAAACATTCAGTACTTC. Translated, it gives CSAAGGIVGKNIQYF.

This clonotype was seen only once. The gene calls are TRBV4-3 and TRBJ2-1; the D is unclear. CDR1 is LGHNA, CDR2 YSLEER, per germline. The V gene lost 0 bases and the J gene lost 6 bases, with 24 bases spanning the gap. The CDR3 totals 19 residues. The CDR3 here is CASSQDPPRSSRLRNEQFF. CDR3 nucleotide sequence: TGCGCCAGCAGCCAAGACCCGCCTCGGTCCAGCAGGCTTCGCAATGAGCAGTTCTTC.

The chain joins TRBV6-2 or TRBV6-3 to TRBJ1-1; a weak D match, TRBD1 (6 bases). V was trimmed by 6 bases and J by 8 bases, leaving 19 bases between them. Germline V gives CDR1 MNHEY, CDR2 SVGEGT. The CDR3 has 14 residues. CDR3 residues: CASRHPRGRSEAFF. The DNA for the CDR3 is TGTGCCAGCAGACACCCCAGGGGAAGGTCGGAAGCTTTCTTT.

This chain links TRBV2 with TRBJ2-1; weak D call: TRBD2 (6 bases). Per germline, CDR1 SNHLY and CDR2 FYNNEI. V was trimmed by 6 bases and J by 7 bases, leaving 25 bases between them. The CDR3 extends over 17 amino acids. DNA of the CDR3: TGTGCCAGCAGCGACCCGAGGGAACTAGCAGGTCGAAATGAGCAGTTCTTC. Its translation is CASSDPRELAGRNEQFF.

This clonotype was seen ten or more times. The V call is TRBV10-3, the J call TRBJ1-6; D is possibly TRBD1 (5 bases). The ends were cut back, 3 bases at V and 1 base at J, with 7 bases in the middle. CDR1 is ENHRY and CDR2 is SYGVKD in the germline V gene. This CDR3 has 15 residues. DNA for the CDR3: TGTGCCATCAGTGAAGAGGGGTCCTATAATTCACCCCTCCACTTT. It encodes CAISEEGSYNSPLHF.

This clonotype was observed many times. The V gene is TRBV7-2, the J gene TRBJ2-3; D not certain. V lost 7 bases to trimming and J lost 1 base, with 9 bases between them. Germline CDR1 SGHTA, CDR2 FQGNSA. The CDR3 has 13 amino acids. CDR3 amino acids: CASTPGGTDTQYF. CDR3 sequence (DNA): TGTGCCAGCACTCCTGGCGGCACAGATACGCAGTATTTT. The full variable domain, rest sourced from reference TRBV7-2 and TRBJ2-3, is GAGVSQSPSNKVTEKGKDVELRCDPISGHTALYWYRQSLGQGLEFLIYFQGNSAPDKSGLPSDRFSAERTGGSVSTLTIQRTQQEDSAVYLCASTPGGTDTQYFGPGTRLTVL.

The chain couples TRBV12-3 or TRBV12-4 to TRBJ1-3, with a weak D call TRBD1 (5 bases). The V end was cut by 2 bases, the J end by 0 bases, with 23 bases between. The CDR3 has 20 residues. CDR3 region: CASSLWASQGRAFSGNTIYF. The CDR3, as DNA: TGTGCCAGCAGTTTATGGGCCTCGCAGGGAAGGGCCTTCTCTGGAAACACCATATATTTT.

This sequence joins TRBV2 and TRBJ2-5; D uncertain. V gave up 7 bases and J gave up 0 bases, with 6 bases separating them. Germline CDR1 is SNHLY and CDR2 is FYNNEI. This CDR3 region has 12 residues. CDR3 in DNA: TGTGCCAGCAACAGAGACCAAGAGACCCAGTACTTC. Protein: CASNRDQETQYF.